The clone carrying this T cell receptor (beta chain) occurred many times. The data derive from a study of blood T cells in healthy people across ages. Drawn from each donor were ten milliliters of peripheral blood. At least 6.5 million PBMCs were isolated per sample. The authors ran a second PCR of about 7 to 11 cycles using a sample-barcoded 5' primer and a J-beta primer mix. Via MiXCR, TCRdb re-called the 5' RACE reads, giving one row per CDR3 protein. The sample contains about 590,000 distinct CDR3 sequences, about 30% of which appear only once. The origin of this receptor is a woman of 80 years or more in good health. Sequencing was done on a sample of blood.

Here the CDR3 DNA reads TGTGCCAGCAGCTCGCCCTTCCCCACAGATACGCAGTATTTT. It codes for CASSSPFPTDTQYF. This chain links TRBV5-6 with TRBJ2-3, with no clear D. Germline CDR1 reads SGHDT; CDR2 reads YYEEEE. The germline V and J ends were trimmed by 3 bases and 2 bases, with 10 bases remaining between them. The CDR3 loop spans 14 amino acids.